The 14 T cell receptor beta chains in this list originate from one sample, sequenced in a study of blood T cell repertoires in COVID-19. Some clones are missing from TCRdb's copy, which holds only in-frame ones; the method was immunoSEQ multiplex PCR. The repertoire holds around 20,000 clones, just under 90% seen once, with approximately 12% in the top ten. Material for sequencing was peripheral blood. The receptors come from a human donor in a cohort sampled during active COVID-19.

The chain carries TRBV6-6 and TRBJ2-7, with unresolved D. The germline V and J ends were trimmed by 6 bases and 0 bases, with 6 bases remaining between them. Germline V gives CDR1 MNHNY, CDR2 SVGAGI (reference sequence). The CDR3 spans 12 residues. The CDR3 nucleotides read TGTGCCAGCAGCCCTAGCTCCTACGAGCAGTACTTC. Protein sequence: CASSPSSYEQYF.

The rearrangement joins TRBV20-1 to TRBJ1-2; D may be TRBD1 (5 bases). The length of the CDR3 is 11 residues. V lost 7 bases, J lost 8 bases, and 14 bases lay in between. Germline loops: CDR1 DFQATT, CDR2 SNEGSKA (reference sequence). In DNA form, the CDR3 reads TGCAGTGGGGGCGGATTGGGCGGCTACACCTTC. It encodes CSGGGLGGYTF.

The chain recombines TRBV5-6 with TRBJ1-5, with TRBD1 matching over 7 bases. The V segment lost 1 base and the J segment 6 bases; nucleotides outside the gene matches: 7. Germline CDR1 reads SGHDT; CDR2 reads YYEEEE. CDR3 length: 15 amino acids. The CDR3 DNA is TGTGCCAGCAGCTTGAGGGGGCCAGGGGTTCAGCCCCAGCATTTT. Amino acid sequence: CASSLRGPGVQPQHF.

The chain employs TRBV28 and TRBJ1-3, with D possibly being TRBD1 (6 bases). V was pared by 5 bases and J by 0 bases, with 14 bases between. CDR1 and CDR2 from the germline V gene are MDHEN and SYDVKM. The CDR3 length is 16 residues. CDR3 DNA: TGTGCCAGCAGTCATGATACAGGGATCTCTGGAAACACCATATATTTT. It encodes CASSHDTGISGNTIYF.

Only a few counts were recorded for this clone. The CDR3 DNA reads TGTGCCAGCAGCTTGGTAGAGGCCACAGATACGCAGTATTTT. Translation: CASSLVEATDTQYF. V gene TRBV5-8 combines with J gene TRBJ2-3; D gene uncertain. Per the germline V gene, CDR1 is SGHTS and CDR2 is YDEGEE. The CDR3 covers 14 residues. V dropped 0 bases and J dropped 2 bases, with 7 bases sitting between them.

The V and J genes are TRBV5-1 and TRBJ2-1; 9 nucleotides align to TRBD2. V gave up 6 bases and J gave up 9 bases; unmatched junction bases: 13. This CDR3 spans 15 amino acids. Germline loops: CDR1 SGHRS, CDR2 YFSETQ. In DNA form, the CDR3 reads TGCGCCAGCACTTCCTCAGCGGGAGGTAGGGTTGAGCAGTTCTTC. Protein product: CASTSSAGGRVEQFF. Drawing the rest from reference TRBV5-1 and TRBJ2-1, the complete variable domain is KAGVTQTPRYLIKTRGQQVTLSCSPISGHRSVSWYQQTPGQGLQFLFEYFSETQRNKGNFPGRFSGRQFSNSRSEMNVSTLELGDSALYLCASTSSAGGRVEQFFGPGTRLTVL.

CDR3 loop: CASRGSYGYTF. The CDR3 DNA reads TGTGCCAGCAGGGGGAGCTATGGCTACACCTTC. The V gene is TRBV27, the J gene TRBJ1-2, with D uncertain. The V gene's germline CDR1 is MNHEY and CDR2 SMNVEV (reference sequence). The CDR3 consists of 11 residues. Trimming took off 6 bases at V and 4 bases at J, with 6 bases between the two ends.

This clone turned up a few times. This rearrangement joins TRBV5-6 to TRBJ2-7; 12 nucleotides line up with TRBD2. With 3 bases clipped from V and 2 bases from J, the junction kept 6 bases outside the gene matches. The germline V gene encodes CDR1 SGHDT and CDR2 YYEEEE. The CDR3 is made up of 16 amino acids. The chain's CDR3 is CASSYGLAGYTYEQYF. The CDR3 nucleotides read TGTGCCAGCAGCTACGGACTAGCGGGATACACCTACGAGCAGTACTTC.

The CDR3 loop is CASRRDGTDTQYF. DNA for the CDR3: TGTGCCAGCCGCCGGGATGGCACAGATACGCAGTATTTT. The gene calls are TRBV7-2 and TRBJ2-3; D possibly corresponds to TRBD2 (5 bases). The CDR3 has 13 amino acids. Trimming removed 8 bases from V and 1 base from J, with 10 bases in between. CDR1 is SGHTA, CDR2 FQGNSA, per germline.

The chain combines TRBV11-2 with TRBJ2-5, with TRBD2 identical over 7 bases. Unmatched junction bases numbered 7, after V lost 3 bases and J lost 3 bases. Germline V CDR1 and CDR2: SGHAT, FQNNGV. The CDR3 totals 15 residues. CDR3 nucleotide sequence: TGTGCCAGCAGCTTCCGGACTAGGGTTGAAGAGACCCAGTACTTC. Residues: CASSFRTRVEETQYF.

The chain links TRBV4-2 to TRBJ2-7; D gene uncertain. Trimming cost V 0 bases and J 4 bases, with 4 bases left between them. Germline loops: CDR1 LGHNA, CDR2 YNFKEQ. This CDR3 has 12 residues. CDR3 in DNA: TGTGCCAGCAGCCAAGATACATACGAGCAGTACTTC. The encoded protein is CASSQDTYEQYF.

This chain uses TRBV11-2 with TRBJ2-4; 10 bases align to TRBD2. J gave up 3 bases and V 5 bases, and 4 bases lay outside the gene matches. Germline assignment: CDR1 SGHAT and CDR2 FQNNGV. This CDR3 region has 15 residues. This chain's CDR3 is CASSVRTSGKNIQYF. CDR3 nucleotide sequence: TGTGCCAGCAGCGTTCGGACTAGCGGCAAAAACATTCAGTACTTC.

V is TRBV3-1 (or the pseudogene TRBV3-2) and J is TRBJ2-1; TRBD1 matches 8 bases. Trimming took 7 bases from V and 6 from J; bases not matched to a gene: 5. Germline assignment: CDR1 LGHDT and CDR2 YNNKEL (reference sequence). This CDR3 is built from 13 residues. CDR3 sequence reads: CASTLTGVNEQFF. Here the CDR3 DNA reads TGTGCCAGCACGCTGACAGGGGTCAATGAGCAGTTCTTC.

This chain uses TRBV6-5 with TRBJ2-7; 7 nucleotides agree with TRBD2. This CDR3 is built from 16 residues. J lost 6 bases, V lost 2 bases, and 13 bases had no gene match. The germline CDR1 and CDR2 sequences are MNHEY and SVGAGI. The CDR3 protein is CASSYPRGRGPSEQYF. CDR3 DNA: TGTGCCAGCAGTTACCCACGGGGGAGGGGACCCTCCGAGCAGTACTTC.